This T cell receptor beta chain was captured by sequencing in a study of Graves' ophthalmopathy and Graves' hyperthyroidism. Newly diagnosed hyperthyroidism donors, aged 18 to 65, duration under 2 months. As the template, RNA transcripts were used to amplify TCR beta CDR3 regions. HTBI primers primed a first-round RT-PCR, and a second-round multiplex PCR followed. TCRdb processed the multiplex PCR reads anew with MiXCR; each CDR3 protein has one entry. This sample carries 400,000 or so distinct CDR3 sequences, about 18% of them seen once, and the ten largest clones take 2% to 2.5%. CDR1 and CDR2 (germline): MDHEN, SYDVKM. This CDR3 is built from 15 residues. The ends lost 6 bases at V and 4 bases at J; junction bases unmatched: 6.

The clonotype comes from an adult woman with stable Graves' hyperthyroidism. Sequenced material: peripheral blood. The rearrangement joins TRBV28 to TRBJ2-2, with 9 nucleotides matching TRBD1. The chain's CDR3 is CASSTGGEGTGELFF. The CDR3 nucleotides are TGTGCCAGCAGCACAGGGGGCGAGGGCACCGGGGAGCTGTTTTTT.